A selection of T cell receptor beta chains follows, all from one sample in a study of cytotoxic CD8 clonotypes in ibrutinib-treated CLL. Clones were read by immunoSEQ multiplex PCR, and TCRdb kept only the in-frame ones, dropping some. Here the sample spans about 68,000 clones, about nine tenths being singletons. The source material was PBMCs, sampled after 12 months of ibrutinib treatment. These receptors came from a human donor with chronic lymphocytic leukemia. CDR3s include the opening cysteine and the closing phenylalanine or tryptophan. A D gene is named only where the DNA matches it firmly. Size tells how often a clone was seen (once, few, many) or the class of an expanded clone, and some rows leave it out.

j_gene,len,d_gene,abundance,v_gene,CDR3aa,CDR3nt
TRBJ2-5,14,TRBD2,.,TRBV28,CASTRWEGQETQYF,TGTGCCAGCACTCGATGGGAGGGTCAAGAGACCCAGTACTTC
TRBJ2-7,13,.,.,TRBV6-6,CASTPGVYHEQYF,TGTGCCAGCACCCCCGGGGTTTACCACGAGCAGTACTTC
TRBJ1-2,18,.,.,TRBV6-1,CASSEVGPDRPWNYGYTF,TGTGCCAGCAGTGAAGTGGGACCCGACAGACCTTGGAACTATGGCTACACCTTC
TRBJ2-1,16,TRBD2,.,TRBV5-6,CASSLATSGSYNEQFF,TGTGCCAGCAGCTTGGCGACTAGCGGGAGTTACAATGAGCAGTTCTTC
TRBJ2-5,14,.,.,TRBV11-2,CASSLDVSQETQYF,TGTGCCAGCAGCTTAGATGTCAGCCAAGAGACCCAGTACTTC
TRBJ2-7,14,TRBD1,.,TRBV9,CASSPRQGYYEQYF,TGTGCCAGCAGCCCGCGACAGGGTTACTACGAGCAGTACTTC
TRBJ2-3,14,.,.,TRBV5-1,CASSLELPTDTQYF,TGCGCCAGCAGCTTGGAGCTTCCCACAGATACGCAGTATTTT
TRBJ1-1,13,.,.,TRBV10-2,CASSVGMNTEAFF,TGCGCCAGCAGTGTAGGGATGAACACTGAAGCTTTCTTT
TRBJ2-6,13,TRBD1,few,TRBV29-1,CSVRQGGANVLTF,TGCAGCGTTCGACAGGGTGGGGCCAACGTCCTGACTTTC
TRBJ2-3,17,TRBD2,.,TRBV28,CASSLGTSGRSTDTQYF,TGTGCCAGCAGTTTAGGGACTAGCGGGAGGAGCACAGATACGCAGTATTTT
TRBJ2-5,15,TRBD2,.,TRBV28,CASRNGGGSEETQYF,TGTGCCAGCAGAAATGGGGGGGGAAGTGAAGAGACCCAGTACTTC
TRBJ2-1,14,TRBD1,.,TRBV27,CATARDRELREQFF,TGTGCCACCGCCCGGGACAGGGAATTGCGTGAGCAGTTCTTC
TRBJ2-7,14,.,.,TRBV5-6,CASSLWGVPGEQYF,TGTGCCAGCAGCCTGTGGGGTGTCCCCGGCGAGCAGTACTTC
TRBJ2-7,12,.,.,TRBV6-5,CASGRGFDEQCF,TGTGCCAGCGGCAGGGGATTCGACGAGCAGTGCTTC
TRBJ1-2,14,TRBD1,once,TRBV6-4,CASRAEGALGGYTF,TGTGCCAGCAGAGCCGAGGGGGCGTTGGGAGGCTACACCTTC
TRBJ2-1,18,.,.,TRBV21-1,CASSRLRLAETRTGEQFF,TGTGCCAGCAGCAGGCTCCGACTAGCGGAGACACGGACCGGTGAGCAGTTCTTC
TRBJ1-2,16,.,.,TRBV5-6,CASSLAPGRANYGYTF,TGTGCCAGCAGCTTGGCCCCAGGGCGAGCTAACTATGGCTACACCTTC
TRBJ1-2,14,TRBD1,once,TRBV7-6,CASSQWDSSYGYTF,TGTGCCAGCAGCCAATGGGACAGCTCCTATGGCTACACCTTC
TRBJ1-4,11,.,.,TRBV28,CASNSNEKLFF,TGTGCCAGCAACAGCAATGAAAAACTGTTTTTT
TRBJ2-7,19,TRBD2,.,TRBV4-2,CASSQATGTSGRAPYEQYF,TGTGCCAGCAGCCAAGCTACCGGGACTAGCGGGAGGGCCCCGTACGAGCAGTACTTC
TRBJ2-5,12,.,.,TRBV7-9,CASSLALETQYF,TGTGCCAGCAGCTTAGCTCTAGAGACCCAGTACTTC
TRBJ2-7,15,TRBD2,once,TRBV5-1,CASSPWGGGSWEQYF,TGCGCCAGCAGCCCGTGGGGCGGGGGATCTTGGGAGCAGTACTTC
TRBJ2-1,14,.,.,TRBV2,CASSENPGYNEQFF,TGTGCCAGCAGTGAAAATCCGGGCTACAATGAGCAGTTCTTC
TRBJ2-2,16,TRBD2,.,TRBV7-6,CASSTAGGANTGELFF,TGTGCCAGCAGCACAGCGGGAGGAGCGAACACCGGGGAGCTGTTTTTT
TRBJ1-2,15,TRBD1,.,TRBV6-5,CASQPDRAINYGYTF,TGTGCCAGCCAACCTGACAGGGCTATTAACTATGGCTACACCTTC
TRBJ2-1,17,TRBD1,.,TRBV19,CASSTDRETSSYNEQFF,TGTGCCAGTAGTACGGACAGGGAGACTTCCTCCTACAATGAGCAGTTCTTC
TRBJ2-3,17,TRBD2,once,TRBV2,CASSDRTSGRFRDTQYF,TGTGCCAGCAGTGATAGAACTAGCGGGAGGTTTAGAGATACGCAGTATTTT
TRBJ2-1,16,TRBD2,.,TRBV11-3,CASSFSGESSYNEQFF,TGTGCCAGCAGCTTTAGCGGGGAGAGCTCCTACAATGAGCAGTTCTTC
TRBJ1-1,12,.,.,TRBV9,CASSVGDTEAFF,TGTGCCAGCAGCGTAGGCGACACTGAAGCTTTCTTT
TRBJ2-7,13,TRBD2,.,TRBV7-9,CASSTSGSYEQYF,TGTGCCAGCAGCACTAGCGGGAGCTACGAGCAGTACTTC
TRBJ2-5,10,.,.,TRBV11-3,CASSKETQYF,TGTGCCAGCAGCAAAGAGACCCAGTACTTC
TRBJ1-3,16,.,.,TRBV14,CASSQDKNRIGNTIYF,TGTGCCAGCAGCCAAGATAAGAACAGAATCGGAAACACCATATATTTT
TRBJ2-3,13,.,.,TRBV4-1,CASSVRMADTQYF,TGCGCCAGCAGCGTCAGGATGGCAGATACGCAGTATTTT
TRBJ1-5,14,.,.,TRBV6-5,CASSRGEGDQPQHF,TGTGCCAGCAGTCGGGGGGAGGGAGATCAGCCCCAGCATTTT
TRBJ2-6,18,TRBD2,.,TRBV11-2,CASSSTSGRASGANVLTF,TGTGCCAGCAGCTCGACTAGCGGGAGGGCATCTGGGGCCAACGTCCTGACTTTC
TRBJ1-1,14,.,.,TRBV7-6,CASSPRGQNTEAFF,TGTGCCAGCAGCCCGAGGGGACAGAACACTGAAGCTTTCTTT
TRBJ1-5,13,.,.,TRBV5-1,CASSLAGNQPQHF,TGCGCCAGCAGCTTGGCCGGCAATCAGCCCCAGCATTTT
TRBJ2-2,16,.,.,TRBV7-3,CASSRMGLANTGELFF,TGTGCCAGCAGCCGGATGGGGCTTGCTAACACCGGGGAGCTGTTTTTT
TRBJ2-2,15,TRBD1,.,TRBV5-4,CASSSGQGSTGELFF,TGTGCCAGCAGCTCGGGACAGGGGTCCACCGGGGAGCTGTTTTTT
TRBJ2-7,15,.,.,TRBV4-3,CASSQVGGADSEQYF,TGCGCCAGCAGCCAAGTGGGGGGTGCGGATTCCGAGCAGTACTTC
TRBJ2-3,18,.,.,TRBV2,CASSPREIRDGSTDTQYF,TGTGCCAGCAGTCCCCGAGAGATCCGGGACGGTTCCACAGATACGCAGTATTTT
TRBJ2-4,21,TRBD2,.,TRBV15,CATSRDPLASGRVGAKNIQYF,TGTGCCACCAGCAGAGACCCTTTGGCTAGCGGGAGAGTGGGAGCCAAAAACATTCAGTACTTC
TRBJ2-7,15,.,.,TRBV6-5,CASSSPGKSPYEQYF,TGTGCCAGCAGCTCCCCAGGGAAGTCTCCCTACGAGCAGTACTTC
TRBJ2-5,15,TRBD1,.,TRBV6-5,CASSLPGTGGKTQYF,TGTGCCAGCAGTCTACCCGGGACAGGAGGGAAGACCCAGTACTTC
TRBJ2-1,17,TRBD2,.,TRBV7-9,CASTLGSGIGSYNEQFF,TGTGCCAGCACCCTCGGGAGCGGGATAGGGTCCTACAATGAGCAGTTCTTC
TRBJ2-4,16,TRBD2,.,TRBV7-9,CASSLGASSGKNIQYF,TGTGCCAGCAGCTTGGGCGCGTCTAGCGGGAAAAACATTCAGTACTTC
TRBJ2-5,13,.,.,TRBV5-1,CASSLEWAETQYF,TGCGCCAGCAGCTTGGAGTGGGCGGAGACCCAGTACTTC
TRBJ2-5,16,TRBD2,once,TRBV6-5,CASSYATSGGRYTQYF,TGTGCCAGCAGTTACGCGACCTCCGGCGGGAGGTATACCCAGTACTTC
TRBJ2-7,17,.,.,TRBV15,CATSRDLGPGLNYEQYF,TGTGCCACCAGCAGAGATTTGGGCCCCGGACTAAACTACGAGCAGTACTTC
TRBJ2-5,16,.,.,TRBV21-1,CARQPRRFSSWETQYF,TGTGCCAGACAACCTAGGAGGTTTTCTTCTTGGGAGACCCAGTACTTC
TRBJ2-7,14,.,.,TRBV19,CASSIGTVSYEQYF,TGTGCCAGTAGTATAGGGACAGTCTCCTACGAGCAGTACTTC
TRBJ1-2,13,.,.,TRBV15,CATSRVTVYGYTF,TGTGCCACCAGCAGAGTGACAGTCTATGGCTACACCTTC
TRBJ2-1,15,TRBD2,.,TRBV7-6,CASSLVAGGTSEQFF,TGTGCCAGCAGCTTAGTAGCGGGAGGAACGAGTGAGCAGTTCTTC
TRBJ2-5,16,TRBD2,.,TRBV4-3,CASSQGLAGAAETQYF,TGCGCCAGCAGCCAAGGGCTAGCGGGAGCGGCTGAGACCCAGTACTTC
TRBJ1-1,16,.,.,TRBV7-9,CASSLGWGVMNTEAFF,TGTGCCAGCAGCTTAGGTTGGGGGGTCATGAACACTGAAGCTTTCTTT